The source of this T cell receptor beta chain is a study of regulatory T cells in long-lasting Graves disease (dated by TCRdb to the early 2020s). General notes on the study: To count as having persistent Graves' disease, a patient had to have received antithyroid drug treatment for over 5 years with TSH receptor autoantibodies remaining persistently positive. A total of some 33 samples were covered by TCR sequencing, comprising some 13 persistent and 20 or so newly diagnosed Graves' disease patients. Peripheral blood TCR sequencing and RNA sequencing compared persistent Graves' disease patients with newly diagnosed Graves' disease patients. The study was conducted in China and was registered as a clinical trial. Persistent Graves' disease patients in the clinical cohort had taken antithyroid drugs for roughly ten years on average.

What the study reported, not specific to this receptor: Sequencing and analysis were restricted to the TCR beta chain. Preferential use of TRBV28, TRBJ1-2 and TRBJ2-5 was observed in persistent disease, whereas TRBV20-1 and TRBJ2-1 were favored in newly diagnosed disease. The small sample size was acknowledged by the authors as a limitation that may reduce accuracy. Persistent patients shared more public clonotypes among themselves (2,741) than newly diagnosed patients did (more than 950). Only peripheral blood was studied, because thyroid tissue, the primary lesion, was inaccessible. Compared with newly diagnosed patients, persistent Graves' disease patients had lower TCR Shannon entropy and fewer highly expanded clones, which suggests clonal expansion.

This clonotype was counted between two and nine times. It has no known antigen specificity. Base qualities are missing; no much larger clone stands one base away. This sample's time point label indicates: persistent/refractory GD, antithyroid drugs over 5 years with positive TRAb. RNA was extracted from PBMCs in TRIzol for both TCR sequencing and RNA sequencing. The diagnosis of Graves' disease was made according to American Thyroid Association guidelines. Patients for the study were recruited at an endocrinology department in Xi'an, China. Each patient gave approximately 10 milliliters of peripheral blood, collected in an EDTA anticoagulant tube. Ficoll Paque Plus density gradient separation was used to isolate PBMCs, and no further T cell sorting was performed. An Agilent 2100 Bioanalyzer and agarose gel were used to assess RNA quality, and a NanoDrop 2000 was used to measure RNA concentration. The library came from multiplex PCR. Instrument on record: Illumina HiSeq 4000. To build TCR beta libraries, CDR3 regions were amplified by Arm-PCR using iRepertoire HTBI primers. Before sequencing, the PCR products went through gel purification. Processing in the source paper ran as follows. Gene usage analysis of CDR3 amino acid clonotypes used the 62 TRBV and more than 13 TRBJ segments found across samples. COPE and FqMerger were used to merge the filtered high-quality paired reads into contigs. BLAST was used to align contigs to IMGT TRBV, TRBD and TRBJ reference genes, and CDR3 was defined according to IMGT. Highly expanded clones were defined as clonotypes with a frequency above 0.1%. Repertoire diversity was measured by Shannon entropy, and V-J evenness by the Gini coefficient. A clonotype found in more than one individual was treated as public. TCRdb handled the public reads itself, with Q25 trimming in fastp and clone calling in MiXCR, and kept productive beta chains. Identical CDR3 protein sequences are pooled into one entry, listed with their most common genes and DNA. The V and J calls come from TCRdb's annotation, not from the publication. Counted in this sample were hundreds of thousands of distinct CDR3 sequences; 30% of them appeared once. Of the sample, roughly 46% is held by the ten largest clones.

Trimming leaves V shorter by 5 bases and J shorter by 0 bases, with the junction holding 12 bases beyond the gene matches. The germline V gene (reference sequence) specifies DFQATT as CDR1 and SNEGSKA as CDR2. Taken from cysteine to phenylalanine, the CDR3 has 16 residues. The entry retains the CDR3 DNA only, 48 bases that are in frame from base 1. The V gene is TRBV20-1 and the J gene is TRBJ1-1, with 7 junctional bases fitting TRBD1. Sequences were derived from peripheral blood mononuclear cells (PBMCs), sampled when the disease was refractory, from a patient treated with antithyroid drugs. The clonotype originates from a female donor with Graves disease. In nucleotide form, the sequence is TGCAGTGCTTGGGACACAGGGGCCCCGGTGAACACTGAAGCTTTCTTT. This gives the protein CSAWDTGAPVNTEAFF.